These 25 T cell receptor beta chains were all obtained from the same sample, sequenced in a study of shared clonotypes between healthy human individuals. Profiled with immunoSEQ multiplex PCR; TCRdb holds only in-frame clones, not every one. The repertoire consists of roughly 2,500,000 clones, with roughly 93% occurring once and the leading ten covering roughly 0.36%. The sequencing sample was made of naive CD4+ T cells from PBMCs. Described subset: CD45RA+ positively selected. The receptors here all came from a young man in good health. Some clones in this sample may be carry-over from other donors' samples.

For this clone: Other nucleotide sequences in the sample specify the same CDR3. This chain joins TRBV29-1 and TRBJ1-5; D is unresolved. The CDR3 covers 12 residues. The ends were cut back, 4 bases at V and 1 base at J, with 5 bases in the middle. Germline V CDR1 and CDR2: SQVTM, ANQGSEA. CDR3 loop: CSVGSSNQPQHF. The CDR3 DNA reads TGCAGCGTTGGTAGCAGCAATCAGCCCCAGCATTTT.

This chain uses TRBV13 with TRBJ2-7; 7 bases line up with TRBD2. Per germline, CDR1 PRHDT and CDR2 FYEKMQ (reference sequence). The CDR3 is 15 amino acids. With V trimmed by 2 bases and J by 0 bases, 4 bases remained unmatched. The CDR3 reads CASSLMGGSSYEQYF. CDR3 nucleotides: TGTGCCAGCAGCTTAATGGGGGGGAGCTCCTACGAGCAGTACTTC.

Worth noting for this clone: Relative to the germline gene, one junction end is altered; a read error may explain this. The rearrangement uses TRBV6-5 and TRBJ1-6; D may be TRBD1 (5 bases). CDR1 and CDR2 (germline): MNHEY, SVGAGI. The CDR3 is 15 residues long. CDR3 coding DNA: TGTGCCAGCAGTGACTCGGGGCTGGGGGTTTCACCCCTCCACTTT. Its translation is CASSDSGLGVSPLHF.

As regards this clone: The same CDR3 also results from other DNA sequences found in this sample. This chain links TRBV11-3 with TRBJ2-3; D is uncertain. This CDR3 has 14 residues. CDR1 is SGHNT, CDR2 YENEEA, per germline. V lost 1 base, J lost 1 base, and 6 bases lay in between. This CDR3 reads CASSLGRGTDTQYF. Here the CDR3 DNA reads TGTGCCAGCAGCTTAGGTAGGGGCACAGATACGCAGTATTTT.

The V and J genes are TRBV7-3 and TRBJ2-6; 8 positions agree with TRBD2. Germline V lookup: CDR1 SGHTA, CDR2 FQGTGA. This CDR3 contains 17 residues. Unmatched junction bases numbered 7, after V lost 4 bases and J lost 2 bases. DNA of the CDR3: TGTGCCAGCAGCTCCCCCCCCGGGGGGGCTGGGGCCAACGTCCTGACTTTC. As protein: CASSSPPGGAGANVLTF.

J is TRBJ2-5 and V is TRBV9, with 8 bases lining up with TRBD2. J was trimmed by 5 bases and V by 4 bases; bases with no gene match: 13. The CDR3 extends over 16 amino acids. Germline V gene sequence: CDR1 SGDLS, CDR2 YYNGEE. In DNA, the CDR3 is TGTGCCAGCAGCTTCTCAACCGGGACTAGTGGTGAGACCCAGTACTTC. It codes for CASSFSTGTSGETQYF.

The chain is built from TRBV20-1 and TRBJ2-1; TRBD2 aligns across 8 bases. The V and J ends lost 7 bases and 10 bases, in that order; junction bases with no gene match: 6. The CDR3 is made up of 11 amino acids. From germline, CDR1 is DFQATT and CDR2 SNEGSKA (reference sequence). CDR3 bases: TGCAGTGGTGGACTAGCCGAGGAGCAGTTCTTC. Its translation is CSGGLAEEQFF.

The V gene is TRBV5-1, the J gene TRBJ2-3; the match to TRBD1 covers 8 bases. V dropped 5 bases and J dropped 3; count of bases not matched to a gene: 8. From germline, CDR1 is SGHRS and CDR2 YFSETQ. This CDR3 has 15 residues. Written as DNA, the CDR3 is TGCGCCAGCAGAGGACAGGGAGTTGGGACAGATACGCAGTATTTT. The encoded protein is CASRGQGVGTDTQYF. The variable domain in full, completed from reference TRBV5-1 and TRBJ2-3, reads KAGVTQTPRYLIKTRGQQVTLSCSPISGHRSVSWYQQTPGQGLQFLFEYFSETQRNKGNFPGRFSGRQFSNSRSEMNVSTLELGDSALYLCASRGQGVGTDTQYFGPGTRLTVL.

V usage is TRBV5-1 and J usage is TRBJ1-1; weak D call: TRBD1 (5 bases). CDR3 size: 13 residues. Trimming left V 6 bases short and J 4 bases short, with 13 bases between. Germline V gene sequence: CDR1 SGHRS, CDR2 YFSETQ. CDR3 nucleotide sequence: TGCGCCAGCAACCCGGGGGGACGCACTGAAGCTTTCTTT. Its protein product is CASNPGGRTEAFF.

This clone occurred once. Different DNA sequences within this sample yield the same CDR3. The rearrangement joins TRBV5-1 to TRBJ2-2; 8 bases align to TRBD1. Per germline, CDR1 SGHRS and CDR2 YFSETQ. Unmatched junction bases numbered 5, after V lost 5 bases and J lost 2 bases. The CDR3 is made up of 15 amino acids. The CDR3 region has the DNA TGCGCCAGCAGTCCCGGGACAGGCAACACCGGGGAGCTGTTTTTT. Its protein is CASSPGTGNTGELFF.

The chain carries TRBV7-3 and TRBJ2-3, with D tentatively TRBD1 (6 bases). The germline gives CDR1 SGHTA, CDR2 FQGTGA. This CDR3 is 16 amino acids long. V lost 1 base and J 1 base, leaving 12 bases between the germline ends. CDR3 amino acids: CASSLMGATRTDTQYF. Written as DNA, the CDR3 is TGTGCCAGCAGCTTAATGGGGGCGACCCGCACAGATACGCAGTATTTT.

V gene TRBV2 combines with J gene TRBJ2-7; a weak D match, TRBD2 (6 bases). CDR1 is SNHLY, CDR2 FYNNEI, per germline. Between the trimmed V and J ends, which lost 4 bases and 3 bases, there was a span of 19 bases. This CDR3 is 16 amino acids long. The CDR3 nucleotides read TGTGCCAGCAGTGGCGCGCACCCCGGGACTTTCTACGAGCAGTACTTC. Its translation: CASSGAHPGTFYEQYF.

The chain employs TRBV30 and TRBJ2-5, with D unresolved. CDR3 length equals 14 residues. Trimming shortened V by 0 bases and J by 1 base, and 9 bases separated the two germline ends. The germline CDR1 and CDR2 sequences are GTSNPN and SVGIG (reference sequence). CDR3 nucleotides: TGTGCCTGGAGTGTGGGATTCTTCCAAGAGACCCAGTACTTC. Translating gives CAWSVGFFQETQYF.

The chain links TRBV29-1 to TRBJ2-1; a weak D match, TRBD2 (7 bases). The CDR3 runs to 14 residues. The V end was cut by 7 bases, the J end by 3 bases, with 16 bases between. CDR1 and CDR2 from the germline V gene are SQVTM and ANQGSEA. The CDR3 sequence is CSATTGGLYNEQFF. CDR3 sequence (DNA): TGCAGCGCCACAACGGGGGGCCTCTACAATGAGCAGTTCTTC.

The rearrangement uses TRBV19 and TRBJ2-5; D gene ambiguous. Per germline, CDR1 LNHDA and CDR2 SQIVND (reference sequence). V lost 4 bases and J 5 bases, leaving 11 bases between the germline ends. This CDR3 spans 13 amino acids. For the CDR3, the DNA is TGTGCCAGTAGTACCTATGTGCAGGAGACCCAGTACTTC. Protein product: CASSTYVQETQYF.

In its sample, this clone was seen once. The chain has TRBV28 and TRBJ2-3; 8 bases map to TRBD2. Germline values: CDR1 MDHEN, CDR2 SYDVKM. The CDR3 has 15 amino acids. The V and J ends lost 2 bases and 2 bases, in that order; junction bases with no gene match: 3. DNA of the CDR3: TGTGCCAGCAGTTTAGCGGGAGGTGTCACAGATACGCAGTATTTT. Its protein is CASSLAGGVTDTQYF.

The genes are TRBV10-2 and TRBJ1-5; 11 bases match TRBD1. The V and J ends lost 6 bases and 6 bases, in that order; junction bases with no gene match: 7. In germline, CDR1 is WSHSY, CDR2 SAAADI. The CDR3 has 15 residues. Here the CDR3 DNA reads TGCGCCAGCAGACTCGGACAGGGGGCTGGTCAGCCCCAGCATTTT. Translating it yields CASRLGQGAGQPQHF.

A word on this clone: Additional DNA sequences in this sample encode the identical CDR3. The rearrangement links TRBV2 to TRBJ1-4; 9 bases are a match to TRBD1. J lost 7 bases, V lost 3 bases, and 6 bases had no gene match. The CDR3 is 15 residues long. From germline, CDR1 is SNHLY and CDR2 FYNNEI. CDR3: CASSEAQGAGEKLFF. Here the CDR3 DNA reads TGTGCCAGCAGTGAGGCACAGGGGGCGGGTGAAAAACTGTTTTTT.

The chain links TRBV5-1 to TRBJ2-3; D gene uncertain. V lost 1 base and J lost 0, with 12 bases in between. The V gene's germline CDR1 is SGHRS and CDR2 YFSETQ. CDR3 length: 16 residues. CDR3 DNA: TGCGCCAGCAGCTTGTTCGGCGGATCTAGCACAGATACGCAGTATTTT. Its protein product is CASSLFGGSSTDTQYF.

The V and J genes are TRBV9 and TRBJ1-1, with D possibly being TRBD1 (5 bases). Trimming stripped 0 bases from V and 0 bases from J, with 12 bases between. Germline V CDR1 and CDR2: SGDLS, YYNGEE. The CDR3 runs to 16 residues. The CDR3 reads CASSVAGHQLNTEAFF. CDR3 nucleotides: TGTGCCAGCAGCGTAGCGGGGCACCAACTGAACACTGAAGCTTTCTTT.

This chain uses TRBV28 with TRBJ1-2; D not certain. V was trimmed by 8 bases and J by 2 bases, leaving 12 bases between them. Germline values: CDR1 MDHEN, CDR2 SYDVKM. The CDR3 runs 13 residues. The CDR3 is CASAEWVNYGYTF. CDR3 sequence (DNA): TGTGCCAGCGCGGAGTGGGTAAACTATGGCTACACCTTC.

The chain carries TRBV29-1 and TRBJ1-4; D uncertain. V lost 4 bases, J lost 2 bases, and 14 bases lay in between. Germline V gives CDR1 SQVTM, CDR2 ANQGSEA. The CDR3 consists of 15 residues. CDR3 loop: CSVVDGFRTNEKLFF. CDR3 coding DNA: TGCAGCGTTGTTGACGGGTTTAGGACTAATGAAAAACTGTTTTTT.

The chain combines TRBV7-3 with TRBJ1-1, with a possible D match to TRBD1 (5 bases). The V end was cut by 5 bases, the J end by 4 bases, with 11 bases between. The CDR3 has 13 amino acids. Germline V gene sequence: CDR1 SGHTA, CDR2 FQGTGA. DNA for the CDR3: TGTGCCAGCAGCAGCGGGGGGAGCACTGAAGCTTTCTTT. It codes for CASSSGGSTEAFF. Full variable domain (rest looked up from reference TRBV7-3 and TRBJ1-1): GAGVSQTPSNKVTEKGKYVELRCDPISGHTALYWYRQSLGQGPEFLIYFQGTGAADDSGLPNDRFFAVRPEGSVSTLKIQRTERGDSAVYLCASSSGGSTEAFFGQGTRLTVV.

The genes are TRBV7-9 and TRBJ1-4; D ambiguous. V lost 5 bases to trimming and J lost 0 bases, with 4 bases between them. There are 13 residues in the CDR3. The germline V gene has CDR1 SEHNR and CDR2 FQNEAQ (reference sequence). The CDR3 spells CASSRTTNEKLFF. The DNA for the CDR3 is TGTGCCAGCAGCCGCACAACTAATGAAAAACTGTTTTTT.

CDR3 nucleotides: TGTGCCAGTAGTAGAAACAGGGGCACGGAGACCCAGTACTTC. The encoded protein is CASSRNRGTETQYF. The chain links TRBV19 to TRBJ2-5; TRBD1 aligns across 7 bases. Germline trimming cut 4 bases from V and 5 bases from J; bases unmatched to any gene: 7. Germline lookup yields CDR1 LNHDA and CDR2 SQIVND (reference sequence). The CDR3 consists of 14 residues.